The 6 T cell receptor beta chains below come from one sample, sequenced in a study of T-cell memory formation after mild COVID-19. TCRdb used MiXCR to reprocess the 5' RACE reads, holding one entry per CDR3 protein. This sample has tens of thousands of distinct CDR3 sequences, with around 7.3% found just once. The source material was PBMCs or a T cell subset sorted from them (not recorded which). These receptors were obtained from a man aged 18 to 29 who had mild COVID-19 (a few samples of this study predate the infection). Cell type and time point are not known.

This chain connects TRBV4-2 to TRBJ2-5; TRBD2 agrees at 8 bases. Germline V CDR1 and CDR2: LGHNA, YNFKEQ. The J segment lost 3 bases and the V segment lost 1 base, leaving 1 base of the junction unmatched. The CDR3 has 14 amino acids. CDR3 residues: CASSQGSGEETQYF. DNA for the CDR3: TGTGCCAGCAGCCAAGGTAGCGGGGAAGAGACCCAGTACTTC.

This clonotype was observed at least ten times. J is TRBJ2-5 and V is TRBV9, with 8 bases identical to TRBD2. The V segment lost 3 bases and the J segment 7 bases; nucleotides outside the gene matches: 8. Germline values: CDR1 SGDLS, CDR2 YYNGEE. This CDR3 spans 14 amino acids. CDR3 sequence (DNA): TGTGCCAGCAGCGATACAGCGGGGGCGGGGACCCAGTACTTC. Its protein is CASSDTAGAGTQYF. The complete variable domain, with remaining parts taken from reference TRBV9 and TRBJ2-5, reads DSGVTQTPKHLITATGQRVTLRCSPRSGDLSVYWYQQSLDQGLQFLIQYYNGEERAKGNILERFSAQQFPDLHSELNLSSLELGDSALYFCASSDTAGAGTQYFGPGTRLLVL.

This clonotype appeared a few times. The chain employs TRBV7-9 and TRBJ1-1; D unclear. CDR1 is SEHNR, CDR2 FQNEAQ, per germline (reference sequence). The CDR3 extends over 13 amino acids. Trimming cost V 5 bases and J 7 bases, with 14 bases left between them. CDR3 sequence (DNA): TGTGCCAGCAGCCTTCGATTAGGTGGTGAAGCTTTCTTT. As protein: CASSLRLGGEAFF.

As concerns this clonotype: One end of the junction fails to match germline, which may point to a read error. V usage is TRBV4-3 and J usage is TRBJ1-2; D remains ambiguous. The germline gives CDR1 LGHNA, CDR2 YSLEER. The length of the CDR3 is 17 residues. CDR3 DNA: TGCGCCAGCAGCCAAGATCCTCTGGGCAGGAACCACTATTGCTACACCTTC. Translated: CASSQDPLGRNHYCYTF.

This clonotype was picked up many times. Here the CDR3 reads CASSGEGRPYEQYV. For the CDR3, the DNA is TGTGCCAGCAGCGGCGAGGGGAGACCCTACGAGCAGTACGTC. This chain uses TRBV6-1 with TRBJ2-7, with D perhaps given as TRBD1 or TRBD2 (5 bases each). This CDR3 comprises 14 residues. V was trimmed by 6 bases and J by 2 bases, leaving 14 bases between them. Germline V gene data show CDR1 as MNHNS and CDR2 as SASEGT.

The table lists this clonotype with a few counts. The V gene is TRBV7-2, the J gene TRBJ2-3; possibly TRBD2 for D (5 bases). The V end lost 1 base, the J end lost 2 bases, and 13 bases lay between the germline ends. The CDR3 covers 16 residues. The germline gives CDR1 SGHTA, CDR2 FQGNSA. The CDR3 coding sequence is TGTGCCAGCAGCTTAGTGGGCCTAGCTAACACAGATACGCAGTATTTT. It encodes CASSLVGLANTDTQYF. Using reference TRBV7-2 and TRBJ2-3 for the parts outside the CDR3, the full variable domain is GAGVSQSPSNKVTEKGKDVELRCDPISGHTALYWYRQSLGQGLEFLIYFQGNSAPDKSGLPSDRFSAERTGGSVSTLTIQRTQQEDSAVYLCASSLVGLANTDTQYFGPGTRLTVL.